These 13 T cell receptor beta chains originate from one sample sequenced in a study of T cell responses to AZD1222 COVID-19 vaccine. Only in-frame clones appear in the TCRdb table, and some are missing; sequencing was by immunoSEQ multiplex PCR. The sample has around 110,000 clones, roughly nine tenths seen once. The sample here was peripheral blood, taken 28 days after the second AZD1222 dose. These receptors were collected from an adult who received the AZD1222 COVID-19 vaccine.

The chain is built from TRBV4-1 and TRBJ1-2; TRBD1 is a possible D gene (5 bases). V lost 3 bases, J lost 9 bases, and 20 bases lay in between. This CDR3 spans 15 amino acids. Per germline, CDR1 MGHRA and CDR2 YSYEKL. CDR3 DNA: TGCGCCAGCAGCCAGGTAGGACAAGACCTATGGAGCTACACCTTC. Translated, it gives CASSQVGQDLWSYTF.

This chain links TRBV5-1 with TRBJ1-4, with D unresolved. Trimming took 2 bases from V and 7 from J, leaving 15 bases between them. Per germline, CDR1 SGHRS and CDR2 YFSETQ. CDR3 length: 15 amino acids. The CDR3 bases are TGCGCCAGCAGCTTAGAGGGCCCCGGTGGTGAAAAACTGTTTTTT. This gives the protein CASSLEGPGGEKLFF.

The CDR3 DNA sequence: TGTGCCAGCAGCCAAGCCGGGACTAGTACGTACGAGCAGTACTTC. Protein: CASSQAGTSTYEQYF. V and J are TRBV4-2 and TRBJ2-7; 8 bases agree with TRBD2. Trimming at V came to 1 base and at J to 4 bases, leaving 6 bases not matched to a gene. The CDR3 consists of 15 residues. Germline CDR1 is LGHNA and CDR2 is YNFKEQ.

The chain combines TRBV6-4 with TRBJ2-1; 7 nucleotides align to TRBD2. This CDR3 contains 15 residues. The V segment lost 4 bases and the J segment 7 bases; nucleotides outside the gene matches: 10. From germline, CDR1 is MRHNA and CDR2 SNTAGT. The chain's CDR3 is CASSAAGEGGNEQFF. DNA of the CDR3: TGTGCCAGCAGTGCTGCCGGGGAGGGAGGTAATGAGCAGTTCTTC.

This chain links TRBV28 with TRBJ2-7; the match to TRBD1 covers 9 bases. The CDR3 length is 14 residues. Germline V CDR1 and CDR2: MDHEN, SYDVKM. The V gene end was trimmed by 7 bases and the J gene end by 3 bases; junction bases not matched to a gene: 7. The chain's CDR3 is CASKQPGQGYEQYF. CDR3 nucleotide sequence: TGTGCCAGCAAGCAACCGGGACAGGGCTACGAGCAGTACTTC.

This clone was seen once. The V call is TRBV3-1 (or the pseudogene TRBV3-2), the J call TRBJ1-3; no reliable D call. With 4 bases removed from V and 1 base from J, the gap between germline ends came to 5 bases. Germline CDR1 and CDR2: LGHDT and YNNKEL (reference sequence). The CDR3 spans 13 residues. The CDR3 DNA sequence: TGTGCCAGCAGCCCTTCATCTGGAAACACCATATATTTT. Translated: CASSPSSGNTIYF.

The chain uses TRBV28 and TRBJ1-2, with TRBD1 as a possible D gene (6 bases). This CDR3 region has 14 residues. Trimming left V 6 bases short and J 4 bases short, with 15 bases between. Per the germline V gene, CDR1 is MDHEN and CDR2 is SYDVKM. The CDR3 is CASRILQGIYGYTF. The CDR3 DNA follows: TGTGCCAGCAGGATCCTTCAGGGGATCTATGGCTACACCTTC.

The rearrangement joins TRBV12-3 or TRBV12-4 to TRBJ1-1; D not certain. This CDR3 is built from 13 residues. The V gene lost 3 bases and the J gene lost 1 base, with 6 bases spanning the gap. In DNA form, the CDR3 reads TGTGCCAGCAGTTTTACAACGAACACTGAAGCTTTCTTT. As protein: CASSFTTNTEAFF.

The V call is TRBV7-9, the J call TRBJ2-7; TRBD2 aligns across 9 bases. This CDR3 comprises 14 residues. Germline V gene data show CDR1 as SEHNR and CDR2 as FQNEAQ (reference sequence). V lost 5 bases, J lost 5 bases, and 7 bases stayed unmatched. CDR3 in DNA: TGTGCCAGCAGCCCAAGAGCGGGAGGAGACGAGCAGTACTTC. As protein: CASSPRAGGDEQYF.

The rearrangement joins TRBV16 to TRBJ1-1, with 7 bases identical to TRBD1. Germline V lookup: CDR1 KGHSY, CDR2 FQNENV. V lost 4 bases to trimming and J lost 5 bases; unmatched junction nucleotides: 13. CDR3 length: 16 amino acids. CDR3 region: CASSPSSGGFRTEAFF. The DNA for the CDR3 is TGTGCCAGCAGCCCCTCATCAGGGGGATTTAGGACTGAAGCTTTCTTT.

The V call is TRBV19, the J call TRBJ2-1; TRBD2 might be the D (5 bases). This CDR3 contains 17 residues. Germline CDR1 and CDR2: LNHDA and SQIVND (reference sequence). V lost 1 base and J lost 3, with 16 bases in between. CDR3 coding DNA: TGTGCCAGTAGTATAGGGAGACTCCCAGCGGTCTACAATGAGCAGTTCTTC. This gives the protein CASSIGRLPAVYNEQFF.

A single count supports this clone. The genes are TRBV3-1 (or the pseudogene TRBV3-2) and TRBJ2-7; D gene unclear. V was pared by 1 base and J by 7 bases, with 17 bases between. The CDR3 contains 15 residues. The germline CDR1 and CDR2 sequences are LGHDT and YNNKEL (reference sequence). The CDR3 nucleotides are TGTGCCAGCAGCCAAGTTAGGAGAGGCTTGGGAGAGCAGTACTTC. Translation gives CASSQVRRGLGEQYF.

The chain has TRBV6-2 or TRBV6-3 and TRBJ2-7; tentatively, D is TRBD1 or TRBD2 (5 bases each). This CDR3 contains 12 residues. V dropped 4 bases and J dropped 5 bases, with 9 bases sitting between them. The germline V gene encodes CDR1 MNHEY and CDR2 SVGEGT. The CDR3 region has the DNA TGTGCCAGCAGTTTCAGGGACCACGAGCAGTACTTC. Its translation is CASSFRDHEQYF.